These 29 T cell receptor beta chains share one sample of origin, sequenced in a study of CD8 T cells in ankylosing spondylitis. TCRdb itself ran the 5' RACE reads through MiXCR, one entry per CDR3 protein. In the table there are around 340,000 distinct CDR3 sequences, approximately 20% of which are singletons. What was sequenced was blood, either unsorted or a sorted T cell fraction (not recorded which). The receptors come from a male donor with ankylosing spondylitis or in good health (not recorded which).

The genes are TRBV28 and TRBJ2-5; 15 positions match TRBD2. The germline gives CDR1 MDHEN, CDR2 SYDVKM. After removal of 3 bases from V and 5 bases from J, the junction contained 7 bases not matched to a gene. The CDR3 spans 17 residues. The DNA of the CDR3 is TGTGCCAGCAGTTTTCGGACTAGCGGGGGGGCCAGTGAGACCCAGTACTTC. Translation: CASSFRTSGGASETQYF.

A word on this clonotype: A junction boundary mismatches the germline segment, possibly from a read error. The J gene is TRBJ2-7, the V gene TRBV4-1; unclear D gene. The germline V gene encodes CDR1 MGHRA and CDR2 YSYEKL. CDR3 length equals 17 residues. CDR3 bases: TGCGCCAGTAGCCAAGATTCTATGGTTGTAGGCTCCTACGAGCAGTACTTC. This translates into CASSQDSMVVGSYEQYF.

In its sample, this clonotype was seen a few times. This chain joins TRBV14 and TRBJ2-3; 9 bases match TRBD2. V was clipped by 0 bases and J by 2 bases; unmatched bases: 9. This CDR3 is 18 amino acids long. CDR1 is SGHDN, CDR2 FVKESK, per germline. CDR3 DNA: TGTGCCAGCAGCCAAGACCCCCTAGCGGGGAGAGACACAGATACGCAGTATTTT. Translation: CASSQDPLAGRDTDTQYF. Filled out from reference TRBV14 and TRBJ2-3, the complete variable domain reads EAGVTQFPSHSVIEKGQTVTLRCDPISGHDNLYWYRRVMGKEIKFLLHFVKESKQDESGMPNNRFLAERTGGTYSTLKVQPAELEDSGVYFCASSQDPLAGRDTDTQYFGPGTRLTVL.

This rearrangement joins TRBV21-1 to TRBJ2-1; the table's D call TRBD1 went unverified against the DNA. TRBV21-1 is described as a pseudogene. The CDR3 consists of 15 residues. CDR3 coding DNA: TGTGCCAGCAGCCCCCCTCTCCCGACCTACAATGAGCAGTTCTTC. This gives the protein CASSPPLPTYNEQFF.

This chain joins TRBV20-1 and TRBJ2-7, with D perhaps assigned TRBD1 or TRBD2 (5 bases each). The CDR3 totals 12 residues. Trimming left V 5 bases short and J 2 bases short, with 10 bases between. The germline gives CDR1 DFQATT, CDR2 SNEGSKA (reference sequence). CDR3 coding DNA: TGCAGTGCTGGGACGGTCGCCTACGAGCAGTACTTC. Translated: CSAGTVAYEQYF.

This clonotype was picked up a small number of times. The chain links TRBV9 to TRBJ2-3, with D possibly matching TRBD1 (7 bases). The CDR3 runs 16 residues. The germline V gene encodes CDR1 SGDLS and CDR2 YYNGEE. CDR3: CACSVEAGGSTDTQYF. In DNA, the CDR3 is TGTGCTTGCAGCGTAGAGGCAGGGGGGAGCACAGATACGCAGTATTTT.

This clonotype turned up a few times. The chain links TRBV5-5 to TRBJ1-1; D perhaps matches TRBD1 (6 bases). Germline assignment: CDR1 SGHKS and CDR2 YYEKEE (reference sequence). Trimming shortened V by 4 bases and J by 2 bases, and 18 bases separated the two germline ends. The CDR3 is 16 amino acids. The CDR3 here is CASSPYGGPPNTEAFF. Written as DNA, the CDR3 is TGTGCCAGCAGCCCCTACGGGGGGCCCCCTAACACTGAAGCTTTCTTT.

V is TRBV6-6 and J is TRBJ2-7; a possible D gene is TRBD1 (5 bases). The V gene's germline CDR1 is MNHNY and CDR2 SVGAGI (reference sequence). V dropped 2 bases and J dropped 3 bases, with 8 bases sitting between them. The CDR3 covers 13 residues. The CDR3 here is CASSYDRNYEQYF. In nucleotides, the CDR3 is TGTGCCAGCAGTTACGACAGAAACTACGAGCAGTACTTC.

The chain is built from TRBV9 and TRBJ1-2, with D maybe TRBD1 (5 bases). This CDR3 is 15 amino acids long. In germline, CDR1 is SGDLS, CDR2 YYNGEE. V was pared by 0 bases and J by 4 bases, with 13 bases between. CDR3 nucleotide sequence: TGTGCCAGCAGCGTAGAAGGGGCGCGTAGCTATGGCTACACCTTC. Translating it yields CASSVEGARSYGYTF.

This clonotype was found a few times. CDR3 sequence reads: CASTQGVYDEQFF. The CDR3 nucleotides are TGTGCCAGCACACAGGGGGTATACGATGAGCAGTTCTTC. The chain links TRBV6-6 to TRBJ2-1, with TRBD1 matching over 8 bases. Per the germline V gene, CDR1 is MNHNY and CDR2 is SVGAGI (reference sequence). The CDR3 has 13 residues. V was clipped by 7 bases and J by 8 bases; unmatched bases: 7.

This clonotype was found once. The CDR3 sequence: CASSEGTGGVSYEQYF. The CDR3 bases are TGTGCCAGCAGTGAAGGGACAGGGGGCGTTTCCTACGAGCAGTACTTC. The rearrangement links TRBV2 to TRBJ2-7, with TRBD1 matching 11 bases. The CDR3 runs to 16 residues. From germline, CDR1 is SNHLY and CDR2 FYNNEI. The V segment lost 1 base and the J segment 1 base; nucleotides outside the gene matches: 3.

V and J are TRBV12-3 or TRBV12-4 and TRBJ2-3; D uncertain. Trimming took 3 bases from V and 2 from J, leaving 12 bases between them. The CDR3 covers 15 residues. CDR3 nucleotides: TGTGCCAGCAGTTTCGGGCTTCCAAACACAGATACGCAGTATTTT. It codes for CASSFGLPNTDTQYF.

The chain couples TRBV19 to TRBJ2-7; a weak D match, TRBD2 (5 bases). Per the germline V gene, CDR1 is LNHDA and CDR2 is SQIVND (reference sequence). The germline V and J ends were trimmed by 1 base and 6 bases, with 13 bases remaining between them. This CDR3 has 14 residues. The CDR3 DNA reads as TGTGCCAGTAGTATAGGGGTACGAGGGAGCGAGCAGTACTTC. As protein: CASSIGVRGSEQYF.

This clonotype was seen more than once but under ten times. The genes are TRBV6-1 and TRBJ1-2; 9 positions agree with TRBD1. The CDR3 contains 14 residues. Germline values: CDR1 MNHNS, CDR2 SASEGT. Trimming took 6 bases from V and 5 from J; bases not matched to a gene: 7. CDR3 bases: TGTGCCAGCAGCCTACAGGGGGCGGATTATGGCTACACCTTC. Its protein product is CASSLQGADYGYTF.

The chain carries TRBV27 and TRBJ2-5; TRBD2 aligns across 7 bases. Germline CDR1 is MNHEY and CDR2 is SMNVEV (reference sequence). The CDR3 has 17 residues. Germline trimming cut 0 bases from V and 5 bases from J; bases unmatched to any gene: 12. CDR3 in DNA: TGTGCCAGCAGTTTATCTCCTTCGGCGGGGGACGGGGAGACCCAGTACTTC. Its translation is CASSLSPSAGDGETQYF.

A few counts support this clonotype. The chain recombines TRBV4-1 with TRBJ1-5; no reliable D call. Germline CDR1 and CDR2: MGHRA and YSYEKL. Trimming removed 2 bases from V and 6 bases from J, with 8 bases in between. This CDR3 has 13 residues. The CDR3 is CASSQSLPQPQHF. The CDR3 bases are TGCGCCAGCAGCCAAAGCTTACCTCAGCCCCAGCATTTT.

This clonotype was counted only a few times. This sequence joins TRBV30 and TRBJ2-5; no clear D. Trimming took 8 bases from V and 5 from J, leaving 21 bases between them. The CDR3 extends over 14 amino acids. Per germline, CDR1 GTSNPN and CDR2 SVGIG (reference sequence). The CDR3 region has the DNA TGTGCCGGATGGTCGGGCGCAGGTGTGGAGACCCAGTACTTC. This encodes CAGWSGAGVETQYF. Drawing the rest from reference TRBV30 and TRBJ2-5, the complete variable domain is SQTIHQWPATLVQPVGSPLSLECTVEGTSNPNLYWYRQAAGRGLQLLFYSVGIGQISSEVPQNLSASRPQDRQFILSSKKLLLSDSGFYLCAGWSGAGVETQYFGPGTRLLVL.

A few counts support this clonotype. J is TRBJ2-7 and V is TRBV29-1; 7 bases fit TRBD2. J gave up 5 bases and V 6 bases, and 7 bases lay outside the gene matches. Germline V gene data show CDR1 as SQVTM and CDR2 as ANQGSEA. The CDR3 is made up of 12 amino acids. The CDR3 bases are TGCAGCGTCCAGACTAGCTTCCACGAGCAGTACTTC. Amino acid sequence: CSVQTSFHEQYF.

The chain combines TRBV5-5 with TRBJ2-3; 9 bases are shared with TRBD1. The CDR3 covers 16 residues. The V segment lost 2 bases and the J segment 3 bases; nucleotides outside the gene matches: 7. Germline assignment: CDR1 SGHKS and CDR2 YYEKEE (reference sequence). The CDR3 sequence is CASSFGYRGPTDTQYF. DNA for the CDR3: TGTGCCAGCAGCTTCGGGTACAGGGGGCCGACAGATACGCAGTATTTT.

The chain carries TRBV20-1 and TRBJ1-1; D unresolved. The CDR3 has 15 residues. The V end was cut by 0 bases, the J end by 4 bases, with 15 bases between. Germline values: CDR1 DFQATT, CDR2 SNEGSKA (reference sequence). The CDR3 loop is CSARDFYEERTEAFF. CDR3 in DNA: TGCAGTGCTAGAGATTTTTATGAAGAACGCACTGAAGCTTTCTTT.

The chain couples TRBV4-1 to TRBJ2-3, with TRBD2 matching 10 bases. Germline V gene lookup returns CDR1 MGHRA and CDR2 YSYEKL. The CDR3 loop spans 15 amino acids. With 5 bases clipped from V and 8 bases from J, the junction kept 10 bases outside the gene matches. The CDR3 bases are TGCGCCAGCAGCTATTGGACTAGCGGAGAGAGTACGCAGTATTTT. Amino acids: CASSYWTSGESTQYF.

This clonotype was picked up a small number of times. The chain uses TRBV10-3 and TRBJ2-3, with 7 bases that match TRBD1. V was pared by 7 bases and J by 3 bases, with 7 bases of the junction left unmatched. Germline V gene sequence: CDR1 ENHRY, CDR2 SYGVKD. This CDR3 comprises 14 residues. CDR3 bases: TGTGCCATCATGGGCCCACAGGGGACAGATACGCAGTATTTT. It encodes CAIMGPQGTDTQYF.

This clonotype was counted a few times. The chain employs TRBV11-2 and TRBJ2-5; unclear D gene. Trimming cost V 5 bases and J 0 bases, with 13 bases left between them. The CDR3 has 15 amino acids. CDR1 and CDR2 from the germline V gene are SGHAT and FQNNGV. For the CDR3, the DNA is TGTGCCAGCAGCCCTCCGAATGCGTACCAAGAGACCCAGTACTTC. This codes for CASSPPNAYQETQYF.

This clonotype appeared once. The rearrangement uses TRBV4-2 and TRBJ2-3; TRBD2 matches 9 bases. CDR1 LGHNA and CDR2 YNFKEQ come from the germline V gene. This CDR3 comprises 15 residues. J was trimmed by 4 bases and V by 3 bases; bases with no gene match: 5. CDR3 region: CASSQRGGPSDTQYF. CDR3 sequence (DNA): TGTGCCAGCAGCCAGCGGGGGGGCCCTTCAGATACGCAGTATTTT.

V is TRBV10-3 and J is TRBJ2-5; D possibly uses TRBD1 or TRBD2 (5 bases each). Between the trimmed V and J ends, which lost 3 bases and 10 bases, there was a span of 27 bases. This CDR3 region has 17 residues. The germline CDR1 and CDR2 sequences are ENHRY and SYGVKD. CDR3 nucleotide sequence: TGTGCCATCAGTGATGCCATCGGGACGACCCCTGAAGGGGACCAGTACTTC. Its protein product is CAISDAIGTTPEGDQYF.

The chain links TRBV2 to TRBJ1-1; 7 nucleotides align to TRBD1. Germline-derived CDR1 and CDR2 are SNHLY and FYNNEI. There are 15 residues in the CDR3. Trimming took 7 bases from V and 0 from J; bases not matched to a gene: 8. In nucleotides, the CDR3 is TGTGCCAGCACCCGGGACAGTCCGATGAACACTGAAGCTTTCTTT. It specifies CASTRDSPMNTEAFF.

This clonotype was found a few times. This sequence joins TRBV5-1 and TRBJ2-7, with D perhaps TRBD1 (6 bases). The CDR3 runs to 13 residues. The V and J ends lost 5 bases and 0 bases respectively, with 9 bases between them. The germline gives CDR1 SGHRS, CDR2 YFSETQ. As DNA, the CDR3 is TGCGCCAGCAGGGACAGTGGCTCCTACGAGCAGTACTTC. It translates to CASRDSGSYEQYF.

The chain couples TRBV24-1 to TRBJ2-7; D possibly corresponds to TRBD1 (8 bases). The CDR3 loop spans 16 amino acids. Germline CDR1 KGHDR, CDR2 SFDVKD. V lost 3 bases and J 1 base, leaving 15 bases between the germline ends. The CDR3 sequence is CATSDPDREGSYEQYF. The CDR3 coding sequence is TGTGCCACCAGTGATCCGGACAGGGAGGGGTCCTACGAGCAGTACTTC.

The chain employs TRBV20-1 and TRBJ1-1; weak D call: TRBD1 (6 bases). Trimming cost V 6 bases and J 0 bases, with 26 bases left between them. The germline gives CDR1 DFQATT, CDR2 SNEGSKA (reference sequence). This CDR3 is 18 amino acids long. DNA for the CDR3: TGCAGTGCCAAAAACCCGGGAACAGGGAGCCTCATGAACACTGAAGCTTTCTTT. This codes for CSAKNPGTGSLMNTEAFF.